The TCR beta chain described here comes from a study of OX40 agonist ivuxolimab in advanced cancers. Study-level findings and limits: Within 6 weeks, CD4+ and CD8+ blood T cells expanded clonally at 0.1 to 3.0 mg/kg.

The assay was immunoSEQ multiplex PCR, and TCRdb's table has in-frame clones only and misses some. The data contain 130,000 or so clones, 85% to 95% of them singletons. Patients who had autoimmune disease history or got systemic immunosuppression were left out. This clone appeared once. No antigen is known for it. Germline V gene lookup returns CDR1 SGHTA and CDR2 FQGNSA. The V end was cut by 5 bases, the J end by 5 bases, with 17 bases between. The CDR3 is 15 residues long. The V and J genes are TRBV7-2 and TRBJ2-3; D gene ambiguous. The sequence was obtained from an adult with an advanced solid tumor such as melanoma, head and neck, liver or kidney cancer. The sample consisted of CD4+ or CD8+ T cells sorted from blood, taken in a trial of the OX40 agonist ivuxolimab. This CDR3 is CASSAEVGVRDTQYF. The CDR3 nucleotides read TGTGCCAGCAGCGCAGAGGTCGGTGTAAGAGATACGCAGTATTTT.